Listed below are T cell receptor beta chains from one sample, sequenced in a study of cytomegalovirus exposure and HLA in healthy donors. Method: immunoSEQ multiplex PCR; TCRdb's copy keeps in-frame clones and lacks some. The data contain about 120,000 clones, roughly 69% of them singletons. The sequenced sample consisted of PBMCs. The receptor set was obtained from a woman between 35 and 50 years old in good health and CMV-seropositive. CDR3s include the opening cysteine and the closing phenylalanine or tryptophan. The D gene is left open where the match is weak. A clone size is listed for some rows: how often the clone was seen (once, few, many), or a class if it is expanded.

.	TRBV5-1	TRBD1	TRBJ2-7	CASSLEGAGEQYF	TGCGCCAGCAGCTTGGAGGGGGCTGGCGAGCAGTACTTC
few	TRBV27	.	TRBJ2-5	CASRGRLQETQYF	TGTGCCAGCAGAGGGAGACTGCAGGAGACCCAGTACTTC
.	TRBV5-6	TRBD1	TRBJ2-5	CASSARTGGRETQYF	TGTGCCAGCAGCGCAAGGACAGGGGGTCGCGAGACCCAGTACTTC
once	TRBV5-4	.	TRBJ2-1	CASSLNINSYTYNEQFF	TGTGCCAGCAGCTTGAACATCAACAGCTACACCTACAATGAGCAGTTCTTC
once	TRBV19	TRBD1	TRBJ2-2	CASSLFPGTGNTGELFF	TGTGCCAGTAGTTTATTCCCCGGGACAGGGAACACCGGGGAGCTGTTTTTT
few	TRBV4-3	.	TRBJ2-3	CASSPSWETDTQYF	TGCGCCAGCAGTCCATCGTGGGAGACAGATACGCAGTATTTT
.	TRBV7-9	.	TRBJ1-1	CASSVLKGGSAEAFF	TGTGCCAGCAGCGTCCTTAAAGGGGGTTCGGCTGAAGCTTTCTTT
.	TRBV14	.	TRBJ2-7	CASSLQQGSYEQYF	TGTGCCAGCAGCCTCCAACAGGGTTCCTACGAGCAGTACTTC
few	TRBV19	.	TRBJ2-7	CASSIAGYEQYF	TGTGCCAGTAGTATAGCAGGCTACGAGCAGTACTTC
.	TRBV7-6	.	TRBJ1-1	CASSDPGGMNTEAFF	TGTGCCAGCAGCGACCCCGGGGGAATGAACACTGAAGCTTTCTTT
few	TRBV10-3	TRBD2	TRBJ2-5	CAIRAGASGSPLSEFQQETQYF	TGTGCCATCAGGGCCGGGGCTAGCGGGAGTCCCCTGTCAGAATTCCAACAAGAGACCCAGTACTTC
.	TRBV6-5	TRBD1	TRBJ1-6	CASSDMTGGNSPLHF	TGTGCCAGCAGCGATATGACAGGGGGCAATTCACCCCTCCACTTT
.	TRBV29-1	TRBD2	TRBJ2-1	CSVDSGTSAYNEQFF	TGCAGCGTTGATTCTGGGACTAGCGCCTACAATGAGCAGTTCTTC
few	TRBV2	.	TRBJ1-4	CASSEERDNEKLFF	TGTGCCAGCAGTGAAGAACGGGATAATGAAAAACTGTTTTTT
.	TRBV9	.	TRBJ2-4	CASSVTTGTKNIQYF	TGTGCCAGCAGCGTAACTACAGGGACCAAAAACATTCAGTACTTC
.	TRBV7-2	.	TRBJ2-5	CASSQRTTQETQYF	TGTGCCAGCAGCCAGAGGACTACCCAAGAGACCCAGTACTTC
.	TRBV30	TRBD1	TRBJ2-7	CAWSAVPGQGQYF	TGTGCCTGGAGTGCCGTCCCGGGACAGGGGCAGTACTTC
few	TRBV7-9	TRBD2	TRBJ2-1	CASSPFLRREGPSYNEQFF	TGTGCCAGCAGTCCCTTTTTGCGCCGGGAGGGCCCTTCCTACAATGAGCAGTTCTTC
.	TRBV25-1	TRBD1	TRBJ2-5	CASSAARGHQETQYF	TGTGCCAGCAGTGCGGCCAGGGGGCATCAAGAGACCCAGTACTTC
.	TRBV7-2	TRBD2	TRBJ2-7	CASSLQPGTSVGEQYF	TGTGCCAGCAGCTTACAACCCGGGACTAGCGTTGGCGAGCAGTACTTC
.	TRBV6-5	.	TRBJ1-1	CASRPHGSMNTEAFF	TGTGCCAGCAGACCTCACGGGAGCATGAACACTGAAGCTTTCTTT